This T cell receptor (beta chain) was sequenced during a study of blood T cell repertoires in COVID-19. About the study: T cells, B-cell-depleted T cells, or PBMCs provided the cDNA or gDNA that served as material.

The CDR3 is 17 residues long. CDR1 is SEHNR, CDR2 FQNEAQ, per germline (reference sequence). V was pared by 5 bases and J by 5 bases, with 13 bases of the junction left unmatched. Clones were read by immunoSEQ multiplex PCR, and TCRdb kept only the in-frame ones, dropping some. The sample has about 270,000 clones, approximately 91% seen once. The sample comprised PBMCs or T cells enriched from blood (not recorded which). The clonotype originates from a woman aged 40 to 55 with acute COVID-19. The V call is TRBV7-9, the J call TRBJ2-1, with 9 bases lining up with TRBD1. Here the CDR3 reads CASSPKPVRTGDNEQFF. The CDR3 nucleotides read TGTGCCAGCAGCCCAAAACCTGTCCGGACAGGGGACAATGAGCAGTTCTTC.